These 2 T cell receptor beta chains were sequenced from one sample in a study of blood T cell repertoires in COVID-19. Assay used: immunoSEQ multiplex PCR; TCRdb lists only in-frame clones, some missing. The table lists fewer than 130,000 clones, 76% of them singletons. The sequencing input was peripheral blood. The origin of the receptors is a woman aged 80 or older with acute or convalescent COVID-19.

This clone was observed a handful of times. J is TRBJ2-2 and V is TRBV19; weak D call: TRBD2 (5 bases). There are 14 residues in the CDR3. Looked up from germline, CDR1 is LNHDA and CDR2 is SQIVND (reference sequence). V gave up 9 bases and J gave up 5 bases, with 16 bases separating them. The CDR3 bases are TGTGCCAGCTATACTAGTCAGCGTACCGGGGAGCTGTTTTTT. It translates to CASYTSQRTGELFF.

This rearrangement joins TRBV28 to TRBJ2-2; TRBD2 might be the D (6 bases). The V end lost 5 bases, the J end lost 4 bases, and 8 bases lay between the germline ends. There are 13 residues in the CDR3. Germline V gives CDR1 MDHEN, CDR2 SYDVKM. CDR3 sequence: CASSAGGTGELFF. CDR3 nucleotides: TGTGCCAGCAGTGCCGGGGGCACCGGGGAGCTGTTTTTT.